The present T cell receptor beta chain was sequenced within a study of T cells in Graves' hyperthyroidism and ophthalmopathy. The germline V gene encodes CDR1 SQVTM and CDR2 ANQGSEA. CDR3 size: 12 residues. V lost 4 bases and J lost 2, with 8 bases in between. This clonotype was observed a handful of times. RNA transcripts served as the template for amplifying TCR beta CDR3 regions. A set of HTBI primers served as the primers for a first-round RT-PCR of the TCR CDR3. TCRdb reprocessed the multiplex PCR reads with MiXCR, giving one entry per CDR3 protein. The sample records about 330,000 distinct CDR3 sequences, about 13% being singletons.

This receptor was obtained from a woman aged 40 to 50 with Graves' ophthalmopathy. The chain recombines TRBV29-1 with TRBJ1-2; D unresolved. Sequencing was done on a sample of blood. CDR3 sequence: CSVVAGNYGYTF. The CDR3 bases are TGCAGCGTTGTGGCAGGCAACTATGGCTACACCTTC.